The clone carrying this TCR beta chain was counted at least ten times. The record originates from a study of T cells in Graves' hyperthyroidism and ophthalmopathy. RNA transcripts provided the source from which TCR beta CDR3 regions were amplified. The TCR CDR3 first-round RT-PCR relied on the HTBI primer set. TCRdb independently ran MiXCR on the multiplex PCR reads; one entry per CDR3 protein. The data show hundreds of thousands of distinct CDR3 sequences, with over 10% seen just once and 9.2% held by the top ten. CDR3 length: 13 residues. Germline CDR1 reads SGHTA; CDR2 reads FQGNSA. The V end was cut by 4 bases, the J end by 5 bases, with 10 bases between. Reasons for excluding patients were uncontrolled infection, other autoimmune disease, pregnancy or lactation.

This clonotype originated in a woman between 18 and 29 years old with Graves' hyperthyroidism. The chain has TRBV7-2 and TRBJ2-3; D uncertain. What was sequenced was blood. The CDR3 DNA sequence: TGTGCCAGCAGCTCCGTAATAAGAGATACGCAGTATTTT. The encoded protein is CASSSVIRDTQYF.